This T cell receptor beta chain was found in a study of T cells after posttransplantation cyclophosphamide (dated by TCRdb to 2016 to 2017). For context, the study as a whole: Using TRB sequencing, the study followed how the T cell repertoire rebuilt after myeloablative bone marrow transplantation with posttransplantation cyclophosphamide given as GVHD prophylaxis. Samples from a few dozen PTCy-treated patients and 15 to 20 related bone marrow donors of those patients were subjected to antigen receptor sequencing. Blood from every one of the 30 or so PTCy patients who had 1-year posttransplant specimens underwent TRB sequencing. In 3 patients, TRB sequencing was also performed on up to 3 more blood samples taken 2 to 5.2 years after transplant, and in 4 patients, pretransplant blood was also TRB-sequenced. TRA and TRB clonality were tightly correlated in several samples, so subsequent TCR analyses focused on TRB only. Public TRB sequences were searched against a database of over 3,600 sequences associated with responses to pathogens, tumor antigens, self-antigens and alloantigens. The investigation overall reported the following: The TRB repertoires of T cells infiltrating skin or GI tract showed only limited overlap with the TRB repertoires of T cells in blood. Across the roughly 48 patients, TRB clonality was highly associated with recipient CMV seropositivity and CMV reactivation, and diversity with PTCy was similar to that in the CNI/methotrexate controls. At 1-2 months, donor-recipient similarity was low but rose over the first year, and the later blood repertoires were often dominated by donor CD8+ memory clones.

Regarding this clone: Its antigen remains undetermined. No clone much larger than this one lies a single base away; base qualities are absent.

TRB sequencing used genomic DNA with the immunoSEQ assay at survey resolution or the hsTCRB kit. Per the authors' processing: The immunoSEQ software handled the initial read processing, while the LymphoSeq R package was used for the repertoire analyses. Clonality was computed as 1 minus normalized Shannon entropy; Gini coefficient was also calculated for each TRB dataset. To infer phenotypes in unsorted samples, TRB sequences from sorted subsets of the recipient or donor were mapped onto unsorted samples from the same recipient. This immuneACCESS table, as held by TCRdb, lists in-frame sequences with V and J called but not all clones. Of the missing ones, under half trace to an unresolved V gene in checked studies; the others have no known cause. Clone size and the V and J calls come from that table; the DNA yielded D and trimming. This sample is represented by 20,000 to 25,000 clones; around 73% of them were singletons. 0.6% to 0.75% of the sample goes to the ten largest clones.

Inclusive of the bounding cysteine and phenylalanine, the CDR3 is 12 residues long. CDR3 DNA is the only sequence kept; it has 36 bases, read in frame from the first base. The germline V gene specifies SGHTA as CDR1 and FQGNSA as CDR2. Trimming at the junction amounts to 4 bases on V and 0 bases on J, and the germline ends lie 4 bases apart. Peripheral blood samples were provided by related bone marrow donors on the day of marrow donation. Mononuclear cells from peripheral blood and bone marrow were separated by Ficoll-Hypaque density centrifugation and then cryopreserved. Sorting of CD4+ and CD8+ T cells, including naive and memory subsets, was performed by FACS on a FACSAria II.

The source is a woman aged 55-70 years in good health, CMV-negative, and a related stem cell transplant donor. This sequence uses TRBV7-2 and TRBJ2-7; no D segment can be confidently identified. Sequenced material: memory CD4+ T cells sorted from PBMCs. For the CDR3, the sequence is CASSYSSYEQYF. In nucleotides, the sequence is TGTGCCAGCAGCTATAGCTCCTACGAGCAGTACTTC.